This T cell receptor beta chain was identified during a study of blood T cell repertoires in COVID-19. As for the study in general: Italy, Spain and the United States were the sources of the convalescent and acute COVID-19 samples. In each case, the material was cDNA or gDNA derived from T cells, B-cell-depleted T cells, or PBMCs.

The CDR3 runs 15 residues. V was pared by 6 bases and J by 4 bases, with 8 bases of the junction left unmatched. The germline V gene encodes CDR1 LNHDA and CDR2 SQIVND (reference sequence). TCRdb's copy holds only in-frame clones and misses some; the assay was immunoSEQ multiplex PCR. The repertoire holds 400,000 or so clones, about 90% seen once, with 0.6% in the top ten. Participants were aged 18 to 89 years, lived in 20 to 30 US areas, and enrolled virtually. Recovered Cohort 3 donors showed two negative PCRs, clearance, or symptom resolution. The TCR sequence derives from a young man who had recovered from COVID-19. Sequencing used PBMCs or T cells enriched from blood (not recorded which). The V and J genes are TRBV19 and TRBJ1-3; 8 bases line up with TRBD1. This chain's CDR3 is CASRPKDRGGNTIYF. In DNA form, the CDR3 reads TGTGCCAGTAGACCTAAAGACAGGGGAGGAAACACCATATATTTT.